Listed below are T cell receptor beta chains from one sample, sequenced in a study of OX40 agonist ivuxolimab in advanced cancers. The protocol was immunoSEQ multiplex PCR, while the TCRdb copy is restricted to in-frame clones and leaves out a portion. The sample lists 80,000 to 100,000 clones, 75% to 90% occurring once. The sequenced sample was CD4+ or CD8+ T cells sorted from blood, obtained in a trial of the OX40 agonist ivuxolimab. All receptors come from an adult with an advanced solid tumor such as melanoma, head and neck, liver or kidney cancer. Both conserved end residues are part of each CDR3.

CDR3aa | len | v_gene
CASSLVVTNEKLFF | 14 | TRBV7-2
CATRDPYNSPLHF | 13 | TRBV11-2
CASSYWTSEETQYF | 14 | TRBV7-9
CASSSTGAGEKLFF | 14 | TRBV6-5
CASSSHGPAPNPYEQYF | 17 | TRBV7-3
CASSVRGNTEAFF | 13 | TRBV9
CASRSHGGNQPQHF | 14 | TRBV27
CASTLREGSTEAFF | 14 | TRBV19
CASRGPSEVKLFF | 13 | TRBV2
CASLTPGTGYEKLFF | 15 | TRBV23-1
CASSLAGGTDTQYF | 14 | TRBV7-3
CATLGQYNQPQHF | 13 | TRBV19
CASSPAGIEAFF | 12 | TRBV5-1
CSVEESSDEQFF | 12 | TRBV29-1
CSVEAGGAEAFF | 12 | TRBV29-1
CASKSQLNYNEQFF | 14 | TRBV19
CASSTRTSGAFYNEQFF | 17 | TRBV19
CASRSGTGNTIYF | 13 | TRBV28
CASSETGDSRYGYTF | 15 | TRBV9
CASSSPSTRGTEAFF | 15 | TRBV28
CASSIGSGGDTQYF | 14 | TRBV19
CASSPRTANYGYTF | 14 | TRBV27
CASSLTGGADTQYF | 14 | TRBV28
CASSLAGYADTQYF | 14 | TRBV11-2
CASRTVNTEAFF | 12 | TRBV6-1
CASSDDSLGGYTF | 13 | TRBV2
CASSPQTGGRGNVF | 14 | TRBV5-6
CASSPAAGINEKLFF | 15 | TRBV18
CASSLDLAGIDTQYF | 15 | TRBV5-6
CAWSKGGETSPQHF | 14 | TRBV30
CASSMTGVDGYTF | 13 | TRBV7-3
CASSLDGRGNEKLFF | 15 | TRBV5-1
CASSWAGTGINEQFF | 15 | TRBV7-2
CASSLARDRVGHEQFF | 16 | TRBV7-8
CASKTGDRITEAFF | 14 | TRBV28
CASRTSGTDTQYF | 13 | TRBV19
CASSVATGPGFSEQFF | 16 | TRBV9
CASSRGDRGNEKLFF | 15 | TRBV28
CASSVDEGLGETQYF | 15 | TRBV9
CASSLMLNYGYTF | 13 | TRBV7-9